Here is one T cell receptor (beta chain) with its context. Germline V gene sequence: CDR1 SGHVS, CDR2 FQNEAQ. The CDR3 length is 16 residues. Germline trimming cut 2 bases from V and 4 bases from J; bases unmatched to any gene: 7. Sequenced by immunoSEQ multiplex PCR; TCRdb stores in-frame clones only, minus some. The sample consists of more than 200,000 clones, 65% to 90% of them appearing once. This sample was taken from a study of blood T cell repertoires in COVID-19. The chain employs TRBV7-8 and TRBJ1-3, with 8 bases identical to TRBD1. The clonotype comes from a man in his forties or fifties with acute or convalescent COVID-19. Source material: peripheral blood. The DNA for the CDR3 is TGTGCCAGCAGCTTACGCCAGGGGGCGGGCGGAAACACCATATATTTT. Protein: CASSLRQGAGGNTIYF.